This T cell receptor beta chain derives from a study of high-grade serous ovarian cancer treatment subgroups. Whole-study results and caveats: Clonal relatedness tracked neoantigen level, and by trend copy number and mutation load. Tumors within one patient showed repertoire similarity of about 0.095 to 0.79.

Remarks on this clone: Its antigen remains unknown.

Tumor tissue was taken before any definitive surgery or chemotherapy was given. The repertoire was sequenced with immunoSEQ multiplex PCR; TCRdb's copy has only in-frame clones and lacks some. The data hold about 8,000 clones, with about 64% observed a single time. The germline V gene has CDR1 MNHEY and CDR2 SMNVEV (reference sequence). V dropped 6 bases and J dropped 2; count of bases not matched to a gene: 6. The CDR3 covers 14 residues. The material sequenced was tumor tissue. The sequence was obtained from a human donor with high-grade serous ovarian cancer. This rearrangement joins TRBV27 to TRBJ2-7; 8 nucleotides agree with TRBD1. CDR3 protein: CASRRGQETYEQYF. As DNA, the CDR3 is TGTGCCAGCAGGAGGGGACAGGAAACCTACGAGCAGTACTTC.